This T cell receptor (beta chain) is from a study of blood T cell repertoires in COVID-19. The CDR3 contains 14 residues. The germline CDR1 and CDR2 sequences are MDHEN and SYDVKM. The germline V and J ends were trimmed by 7 bases and 0 bases, with 7 bases remaining between them. This clone turned up a few times. Using immunoSEQ multiplex PCR, the repertoire was profiled, and TCRdb retains in-frame clones only, with some absent. The sample carries approximately 150,000 clones, about three quarters recorded once. This rearrangement joins TRBV28 to TRBJ1-6; D gene unclear. The sample consisted of peripheral blood. This receptor was taken from a woman in her sixties or seventies with acute or convalescent COVID-19. The CDR3 loop is CASTVSSYNSPLHF. Written as DNA, the CDR3 is TGTGCCAGCACGGTTTCCTCCTATAATTCACCCCTCCACTTT.